This T cell receptor beta chain came from a study of blood T cell repertoires in COVID-19. The wider study: The United States, Italy and Spain supplied acute and convalescent COVID-19 samples. The cDNA or gDNA used as material had been derived from T cells, B-cell-depleted T cells, or PBMCs.

V dropped 0 bases and J dropped 0 bases, with 6 bases sitting between them. Germline V lookup: CDR1 SGHRS, CDR2 YFSETQ. CDR3 length: 14 residues. Original data processing: Estimated nucleated cell counts came from reference gene primer amplification. This table comes from immunoSEQ multiplex PCR, and its TCRdb copy is limited to in-frame clones, with some not included. V and J calls and clone size are given by that table; D and trimming were obtained from the DNA. The table includes some 200,000 clones, 70% to 85% detected once. This chain connects TRBV5-1 to TRBJ1-2, with no clear D. The TCR originated in a human donor with acute or convalescent COVID-19. The donor label of this sample is uncertain. The sample comprised peripheral blood. The CDR3 bases are TGCGCCAGCAGCTTGGACGCAGCTAACTATGGCTACACCTTC. Translating it yields CASSLDAANYGYTF.